The present T cell receptor beta chain was sequenced within a study of Ad26.COV2.S vaccination and SARS-CoV-2 variants. This table comes from immunoSEQ multiplex PCR, and its TCRdb copy is limited to in-frame clones, with some not included. The table shows approximately 420,000 clones, with roughly nine tenths occurring only once. Treatment described: roughly 20 received Ad26.COV2.S at low or high dose, single or two shots; roughly five received placebo; per-sample allocation not given. Sampling took place 63 days after the first vaccine or placebo injection. Trimming at V came to 6 bases and at J to 4 bases, leaving 8 bases not matched to a gene. Germline assignment: CDR1 MNHEY and CDR2 SVGEGT. This CDR3 is built from 14 residues.

Sequences were derived from peripheral blood, sampled in a trial of Ad26.COV2.S vaccine versus placebo. The TCR was taken from a person between 18 and 65 years old who received the Ad26.COV2.S COVID-19 vaccine or a placebo. J is TRBJ1-2 and V is TRBV6-2 or TRBV6-3; 7 bases map to TRBD1. The CDR3, as DNA: TGTGCCAGCAGCCCTCTACAGGGGACCTATGGCTACACCTTC. Residues: CASSPLQGTYGYTF.